This T cell receptor beta chain was retrieved from a study of blood T cell repertoires in COVID-19. Overall study context: Acute and convalescent COVID-19 specimens originated in the United States, Italy and Spain. In each case, the material was cDNA or gDNA derived from T cells, B-cell-depleted T cells, or PBMCs.

Profiled with immunoSEQ multiplex PCR; TCRdb holds only in-frame clones, not every one. The sample lists roughly 380,000 clones, more than 75% seen once, with more than 0.85% in the top ten. V was trimmed by 2 bases and J by 5 bases, leaving 7 bases between them. Germline CDR1 LGHDT, CDR2 YNNKEL (reference sequence). The CDR3 is 12 residues long. This receptor was taken from a human donor with acute or convalescent COVID-19. The donor label of this sample is uncertain. The specimen sequenced was peripheral blood. The genes are TRBV3-1 (or the pseudogene TRBV3-2) and TRBJ2-7; D is unclear. The CDR3 sequence: CASSQIVHEQYF. CDR3 nucleotide sequence: TGTGCCAGCAGCCAAATCGTCCACGAGCAGTACTTC.